This T cell receptor beta chain was recovered during a study of cytomegalovirus exposure and HLA in healthy donors. Study conclusions and caveats: While the bulk of TCR sequences proved rare, some public TCRs turned up in many donors.

Details on this clone: The antigen is undetermined.

The CDR3 is 16 amino acids. The V gene's germline CDR1 is SGHKS and CDR2 YYEKEE (reference sequence). After removal of 2 bases from V and 1 base from J, the junction contained 7 bases not matched to a gene. This PCR relied on a set of 60 Vbeta primers and 13 Jbeta primers. Repertoires were generated with immunoSEQ multiplex PCR, while TCRdb's copy carries only in-frame clones and drops some. The data contain under 130,000 clones, roughly 73% of them seen just once; the ten biggest clones take up roughly 8.6%. The receptor comes from a woman between 40 and 50 years old in good health and CMV-seropositive. The material sequenced was PBMCs. This chain uses TRBV5-5 with TRBJ2-3; 7 bases agree with TRBD2. CDR3 loop: CASSFLAVSGTDTQYF. The CDR3 bases are TGTGCCAGCAGCTTTCTAGCGGTTAGTGGCACAGATACGCAGTATTTT.